This is a list of T cell receptor beta chains from one sample in a study of blood T cell repertoires in COVID-19. TCRdb's copy holds only in-frame clones and misses some; the assay was immunoSEQ multiplex PCR. The sample records about 130,000 clones, approximately 88% being singletons. The source material was peripheral blood. Every receptor here comes from a woman between 25 and 40 years old who had recovered from COVID-19. Each CDR3 is given with its conserved first and last residue. The order of the fields is D gene, clone size, V gene, J gene, CDR3 protein, CDR3 DNA. The D gene is left open where the match is weak. Clone size is not always given. Where it is, it says once, few, many or a class for expanded clones.

TRBD2	.	TRBV5-5	TRBJ2-7	CASSTGTSGSFDEQYF	TGTGCCAGCAGCACCGGGACTAGCGGGAGTTTCGACGAGCAGTACTTC
.	.	TRBV7-9	TRBJ1-1	CASSLGAGSDTEAFF	TGTGCCAGCAGCTTAGGGGCAGGCTCCGACACTGAAGCTTTCTTT
.	.	TRBV27	TRBJ1-1	CASSLFSSTEAFF	TGTGCCAGCAGTTTATTTTCCAGCACTGAAGCTTTCTTT
TRBD2	few	TRBV11-2	TRBJ2-7	CASSLDRGGAEQYF	TGTGCCAGCAGCTTAGACCGGGGGGGAGCGGAGCAGTACTTC
TRBD2	.	TRBV15	TRBJ2-3	CATSRDYGAGARDTQYF	TGTGCCACCAGCAGAGATTACGGAGCGGGAGCCAGAGATACGCAGTATTTT
TRBD1	.	TRBV9	TRBJ2-6	CASSVRQGSGANVLTF	TGTGCCAGCAGCGTAAGACAGGGCTCTGGGGCCAACGTCCTGACTTTC
TRBD1	.	TRBV3-1/TRBV3-2	TRBJ1-5	CASSQDPQTGPGQPQHF	TGTGCCAGCAGCCAAGATCCCCAGACAGGGCCGGGTCAGCCCCAGCATTTT
.	.	TRBV19	TRBJ1-4	CASSSSVATNEKLFF	TGTGCCAGTAGTTCTTCAGTTGCAACTAATGAAAAACTGTTTTTT
.	.	TRBV4-1	TRBJ2-7	CASSQDLLARNEQYF	TGCGCCAGCAGCCAAGATCTGCTAGCGCGGAACGAGCAGTACTTC
.	.	TRBV19	TRBJ2-7	CASSVGQYGEEQYF	TGTGCCAGTAGTGTGGGGCAGTATGGTGAGGAGCAGTACTTC
TRBD1	.	TRBV11-2	TRBJ2-7	CASSLSGQGYEQYF	TGTGCCAGCAGCTTATCGGGACAGGGTTACGAGCAGTACTTC
.	.	TRBV5-1	TRBJ1-1	CASRPTGLPVGTEAFF	TGCGCCAGCAGACCTACAGGGCTGCCCGTGGGCACTGAAGCTTTCTTT
.	.	TRBV15	TRBJ2-1	CATSRAGGNNEQFF	TGTGCCACCAGCAGAGCAGGGGGGAACAATGAGCAGTTCTTC
TRBD2	.	TRBV20-1	TRBJ2-1	CSASATGTSGNEQFF	TGCAGTGCTAGTGCAACCGGGACTAGCGGAAATGAGCAGTTCTTC
.	.	TRBV15	TRBJ1-5	CATSRRNNQPQHF	TGTGCCACCAGCAGGCGAAATAATCAGCCCCAGCATTTT
.	.	TRBV29-1	TRBJ1-5	CSVEDGGQPQHF	TGCAGCGTTGAAGATGGGGGCCAGCCCCAGCATTTT
TRBD2	once	TRBV5-1	TRBJ2-7	CASSLLGSGGSYEQYF	TGCGCCAGCAGCTTGTTGGGCTCGGGCGGGAGCTACGAGCAGTACTTC
TRBD1	.	TRBV11-2	TRBJ1-1	CASSTSTGMNTEAFF	TGTGCCAGCAGCACATCGACAGGGATGAACACTGAAGCTTTCTTT
.	.	TRBV5-8	TRBJ2-5	CASSLVEQRTQYF	TGTGCCAGCAGCTTGGTGGAGCAGAGGACCCAGTACTTC
TRBD2	.	TRBV20-1	TRBJ2-5	CSASTAGGRRETQYF	TGCAGTGCTAGTACAGCGGGAGGAAGGAGGGAGACCCAGTACTTC
TRBD1	.	TRBV5-4	TRBJ2-1	CASSPGTARSYNEQFF	TGTGCCAGCAGCCCGGGGACAGCCCGCTCCTACAATGAGCAGTTCTTC
TRBD1	.	TRBV7-8	TRBJ2-5	CASSLLGIRTGAETQYF	TGTGCCAGCAGCTTACTAGGGATTAGGACAGGGGCAGAGACCCAGTACTTC
TRBD1	.	TRBV4-1	TRBJ1-5	CASSQPGQGGNQPQHF	TGCGCCAGCAGCCAGCCCGGACAGGGTGGCAATCAGCCCCAGCATTTT
TRBD1	.	TRBV6-5	TRBJ1-6	CASSRDRGDDSPLHF	TGTGCCAGCAGTCGGGACAGGGGTGATGATTCACCCCTCCACTTT
TRBD1	.	TRBV18	TRBJ2-7	CASSKGQGVVYEQYF	TGTGCCAGCTCAAAGGGACAGGGGGTGGTCTACGAGCAGTACTTC
.	.	TRBV9	TRBJ2-7	CASSATGTLAYEQYF	TGTGCCAGCAGCGCGACCGGGACTTTAGCCTACGAGCAGTACTTC
.	once	TRBV2	TRBJ2-7	CASSVQDYEQYF	TGTGCCAGCAGTGTTCAGGACTACGAGCAGTACTTC
.	.	TRBV12-3/TRBV12-4	TRBJ1-2	CASSLAFYGYTF	TGTGCCAGCAGTTTAGCCTTTTATGGCTACACCTTC
.	.	TRBV5-1	TRBJ1-1	CASSLVGDASTEAFF	TGCGCCAGCAGCTTGGTCGGGGATGCGAGCACTGAAGCTTTCTTT
.	.	TRBV2	TRBJ2-7	CASTQISYEQYF	TGTGCCAGCACACAGATCTCCTACGAGCAGTACTTC
.	.	TRBV6-1	TRBJ1-5	CASSEQGLGNQPQHF	TGTGCCAGCAGTGAACAGGGTTTAGGCAATCAGCCCCAGCATTTT
TRBD2	.	TRBV2	TRBJ2-1	CASSEKTSGRNEQFF	TGTGCCAGCAGTGAAAAGACTAGCGGGAGGAATGAGCAGTTCTTC
.	once	TRBV28	TRBJ2-7	CASSLLGYEQYF	TGTGCCAGCAGTTTACTCGGGTACGAGCAGTACTTC
TRBD2	.	TRBV7-3	TRBJ2-7	CASSLTGGYEYEQYF	TGTGCCAGCAGCTTGACGGGGGGGTACGAGTACGAGCAGTACTTC
TRBD2	.	TRBV20-1	TRBJ2-3	CSASYAGGPGDTQYF	TGCAGTGCTAGTTATGCGGGAGGGCCGGGGGATACGCAGTATTTT
.	.	TRBV29-1	TRBJ1-1	CSALRGSLNTEAFF	TGCAGCGCCCTCAGGGGCTCTTTGAACACTGAAGCTTTCTTT
.	.	TRBV11-2	TRBJ1-3	CASMMGGIYSGNTIYF	TGTGCCAGCATGATGGGAGGAATATACTCTGGAAACACCATATATTTT
.	.	TRBV3-1/TRBV3-2	TRBJ2-5	CASSQGLQETQYF	TGTGCCAGCAGCCAGGGACTCCAAGAGACCCAGTACTTC
.	.	TRBV27	TRBJ2-3	CASSLASTDTQYF	TGTGCCAGCAGTTTGGCTAGCACAGATACGCAGTATTTT
TRBD1	.	TRBV11-1	TRBJ1-1	CASSLYRGDTEAFF	TGTGCCAGCAGCTTATACAGGGGAGACACTGAAGCTTTCTTT
TRBD1	.	TRBV5-1	TRBJ1-2	CASSFGQGVEGYTF	TGCGCCAGCAGCTTCGGACAGGGGGTGGAAGGCTACACCTTC